The sequence of this T cell receptor beta chain was determined in a study of CD8 T cells in Susac syndrome. Random hexamers were used to reverse transcribe an amount of roughly 0.5 to 1 ug RNA. Using its own MiXCR run on the immunoSEQ multiplex PCR reads, TCRdb lists one record per CDR3 protein. Of about 240,000 distinct CDR3 sequences detected, almost 97% appear once; the ten largest clones hold under 0.12%. Trimming at V came to 6 bases and at J to 5 bases, leaving 5 bases not matched to a gene. There are 13 residues in the CDR3. The V gene's germline CDR1 is MNHEY and CDR2 SMNVEV (reference sequence).

V and J are TRBV27 and TRBJ1-2; 8 positions match TRBD1. This sequence originates from a human donor with Susac syndrome. Specimen: CD4+ T cells from PBMCs. As DNA, the CDR3 is TGTGCCAGCAGGACAGGGGAGATGTATGGCTACACCTTC. Translation gives CASRTGEMYGYTF.